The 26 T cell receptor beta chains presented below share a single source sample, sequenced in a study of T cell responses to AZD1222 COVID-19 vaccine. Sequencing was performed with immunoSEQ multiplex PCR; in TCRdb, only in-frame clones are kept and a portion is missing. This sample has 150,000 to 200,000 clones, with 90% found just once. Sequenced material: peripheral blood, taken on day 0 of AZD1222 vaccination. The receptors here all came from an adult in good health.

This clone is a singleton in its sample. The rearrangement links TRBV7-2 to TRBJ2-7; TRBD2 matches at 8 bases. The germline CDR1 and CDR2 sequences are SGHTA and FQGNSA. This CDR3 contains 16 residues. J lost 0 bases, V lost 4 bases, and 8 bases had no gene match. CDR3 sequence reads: CASSSRISGASYEQYF. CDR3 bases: TGTGCCAGCAGCTCCCGAATTAGCGGGGCCTCCTACGAGCAGTACTTC.

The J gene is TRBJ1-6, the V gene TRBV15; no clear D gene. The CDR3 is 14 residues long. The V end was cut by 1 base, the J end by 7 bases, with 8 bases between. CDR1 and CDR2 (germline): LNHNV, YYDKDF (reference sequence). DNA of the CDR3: TGTGCCACCAGCAGAGTCGGAGAAAATTCACCCCTCCACTTT. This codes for CATSRVGENSPLHF.

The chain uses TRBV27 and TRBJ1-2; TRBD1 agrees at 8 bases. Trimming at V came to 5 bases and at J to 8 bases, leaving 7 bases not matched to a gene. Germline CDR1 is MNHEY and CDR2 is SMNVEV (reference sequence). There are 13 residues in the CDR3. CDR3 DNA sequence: TGTGCCAGCAGTCCCCAGGGGGCGAAGGGCTACACCTTC. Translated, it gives CASSPQGAKGYTF.

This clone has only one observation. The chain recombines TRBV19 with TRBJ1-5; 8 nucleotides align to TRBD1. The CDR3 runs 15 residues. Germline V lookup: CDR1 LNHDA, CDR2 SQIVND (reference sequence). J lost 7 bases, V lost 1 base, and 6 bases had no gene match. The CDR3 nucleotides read TGTGCCAGTAGTATAGGGACAGGGAAAGACCAGCCCCAGCATTTT. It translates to CASSIGTGKDQPQHF.

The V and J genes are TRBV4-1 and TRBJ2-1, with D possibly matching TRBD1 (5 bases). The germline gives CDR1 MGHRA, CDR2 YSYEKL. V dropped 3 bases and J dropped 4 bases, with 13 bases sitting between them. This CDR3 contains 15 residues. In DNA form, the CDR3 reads TGCGCCAGCAGCCAGGGGCAGGAACCTTACAATGAGCAGTTCTTC. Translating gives CASSQGQEPYNEQFF.

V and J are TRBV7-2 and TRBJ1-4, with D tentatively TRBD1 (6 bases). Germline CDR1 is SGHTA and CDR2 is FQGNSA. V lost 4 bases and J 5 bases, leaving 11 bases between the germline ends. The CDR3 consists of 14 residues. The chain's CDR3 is CASSSGHSNEKLFF. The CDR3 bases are TGTGCCAGCAGCTCGGGACATTCCAATGAAAAACTGTTTTTT. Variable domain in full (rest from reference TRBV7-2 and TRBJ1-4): GAGVSQSPSNKVTEKGKDVELRCDPISGHTALYWYRQSLGQGLEFLIYFQGNSAPDKSGLPSDRFSAERTGGSVSTLTIQRTQQEDSAVYLCASSSGHSNEKLFFGSGTQLSVL.

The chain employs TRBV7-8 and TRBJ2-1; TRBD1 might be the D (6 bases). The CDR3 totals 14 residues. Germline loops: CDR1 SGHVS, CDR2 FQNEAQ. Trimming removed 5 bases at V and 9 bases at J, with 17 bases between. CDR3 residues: CASSGRQVAGEQFF. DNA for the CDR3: TGTGCCAGCAGCGGCAGACAGGTGGCGGGTGAGCAGTTCTTC. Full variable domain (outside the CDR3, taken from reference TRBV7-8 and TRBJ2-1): GAGVSQSPRYKVAKRGQDVALRCDPISGHVSLFWYQQALGQGPEFLTYFQNEAQLDKSGLPSDRFFAERPEGSVSTLKIQRTQQEDSAVYLCASSGRQVAGEQFFGPGTRLTVL.

For the CDR3, the DNA is TGTGCCATTAGTCCGGCGGGGGGGCTTAATGAGCAGTTCTTC. It specifies CAISPAGGLNEQFF. This rearrangement joins TRBV10-3 to TRBJ2-1; 9 bases are shared with TRBD2. This CDR3 spans 14 amino acids. The V segment lost 9 bases and the J segment 7 bases; nucleotides outside the gene matches: 10. CDR1 and CDR2 (germline): ENHRY, SYGVKD.

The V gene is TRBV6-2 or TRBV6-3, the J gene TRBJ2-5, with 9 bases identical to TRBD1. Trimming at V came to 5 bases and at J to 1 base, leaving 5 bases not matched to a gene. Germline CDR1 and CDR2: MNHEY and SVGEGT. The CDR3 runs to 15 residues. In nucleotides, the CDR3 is TGTGCCAGCAGTACGACAGGGGGGAGCCAAGAGACCCAGTACTTC. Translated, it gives CASSTTGGSQETQYF.

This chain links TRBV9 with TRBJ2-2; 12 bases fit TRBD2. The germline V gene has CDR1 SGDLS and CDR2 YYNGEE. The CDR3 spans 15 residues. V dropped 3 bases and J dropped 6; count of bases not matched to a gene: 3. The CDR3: CASSATSGGSGELFF. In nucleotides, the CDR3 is TGTGCCAGCAGCGCGACTAGCGGGGGTTCCGGGGAGCTGTTTTTT. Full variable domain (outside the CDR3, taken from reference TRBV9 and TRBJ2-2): DSGVTQTPKHLITATGQRVTLRCSPRSGDLSVYWYQQSLDQGLQFLIQYYNGEERAKGNILERFSAQQFPDLHSELNLSSLELGDSALYFCASSATSGGSGELFFGEGSRLTVL.

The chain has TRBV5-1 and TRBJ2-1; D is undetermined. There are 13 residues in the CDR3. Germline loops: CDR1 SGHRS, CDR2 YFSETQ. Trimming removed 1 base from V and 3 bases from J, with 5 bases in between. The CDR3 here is CASSLFNYNEQFF. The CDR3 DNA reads TGCGCCAGCAGCTTGTTTAACTACAATGAGCAGTTCTTC.

CDR3 sequence reads: CAISEWAEYGYTF. The DNA for the CDR3 is TGTGCCATCAGTGAGTGGGCAGAATATGGCTACACCTTC. V is TRBV10-3 and J is TRBJ1-2; D remains ambiguous. Trimming stripped 1 base from V and 5 bases from J, with 8 bases between. Per germline, CDR1 ENHRY and CDR2 SYGVKD. The length of the CDR3 is 13 residues.

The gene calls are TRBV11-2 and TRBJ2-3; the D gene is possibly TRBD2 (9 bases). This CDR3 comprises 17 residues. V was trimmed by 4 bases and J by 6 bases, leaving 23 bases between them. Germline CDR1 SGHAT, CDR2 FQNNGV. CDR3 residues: CASSWTGRGGAMDTQYF. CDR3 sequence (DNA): TGTGCCAGCAGCTGGACAGGGCGCGGGGGGGCGATGGATACGCAGTATTTT.

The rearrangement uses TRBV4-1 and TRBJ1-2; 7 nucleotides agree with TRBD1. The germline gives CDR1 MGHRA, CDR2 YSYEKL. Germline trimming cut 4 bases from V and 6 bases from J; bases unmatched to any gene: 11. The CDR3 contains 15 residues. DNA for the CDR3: TGCGCCAGCAGCCCCCCAGTCAGGGGGTTGGATGGCTACACCTTC. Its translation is CASSPPVRGLDGYTF.

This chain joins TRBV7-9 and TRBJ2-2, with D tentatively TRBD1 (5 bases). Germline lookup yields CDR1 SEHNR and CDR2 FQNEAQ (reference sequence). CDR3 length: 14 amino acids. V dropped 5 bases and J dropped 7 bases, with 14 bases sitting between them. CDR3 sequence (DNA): TGTGCCAGCAGCCCACGACAGCGTGGCGGGGAGCTGTTTTTT. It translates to CASSPRQRGGELFF. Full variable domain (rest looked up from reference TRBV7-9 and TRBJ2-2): DTGVSQNPRHKITKRGQNVTFRCDPISEHNRLYWYRQTLGQGPEFLTYFQNEAQLEKSRLLSDRFSAERPKGSFSTLEIQRTEQGDSAMYLCASSPRQRGGELFFGEGSRLTVL.

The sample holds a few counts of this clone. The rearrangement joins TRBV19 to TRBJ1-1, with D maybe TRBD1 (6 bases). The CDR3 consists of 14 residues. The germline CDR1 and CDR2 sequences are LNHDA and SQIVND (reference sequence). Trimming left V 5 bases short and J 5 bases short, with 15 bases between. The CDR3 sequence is CASSSPTGLTEAFF. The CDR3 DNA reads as TGTGCCAGTAGTTCCCCGACAGGACTTACTGAAGCTTTCTTT.

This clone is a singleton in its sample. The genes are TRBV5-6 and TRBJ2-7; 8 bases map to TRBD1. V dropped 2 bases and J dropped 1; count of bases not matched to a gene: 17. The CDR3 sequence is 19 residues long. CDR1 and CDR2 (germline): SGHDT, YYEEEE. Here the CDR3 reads CASSLRFRTGQGSSYEQYF. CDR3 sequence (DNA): TGTGCCAGCAGCTTACGCTTCAGGACAGGACAGGGCAGTTCCTACGAGCAGTACTTC.

The CDR3 nucleotides read TGTGCCAGCAGACCCAATACCGGGACAGGGGCCACCGGGGAGCTGTTTTTT. This codes for CASRPNTGTGATGELFF. The chain employs TRBV7-9 and TRBJ2-2; 10 positions match TRBD1. The length of the CDR3 is 17 residues. Trimming took 6 bases from V and 4 from J; bases not matched to a gene: 11. Germline V gene data show CDR1 as SEHNR and CDR2 as FQNEAQ (reference sequence).

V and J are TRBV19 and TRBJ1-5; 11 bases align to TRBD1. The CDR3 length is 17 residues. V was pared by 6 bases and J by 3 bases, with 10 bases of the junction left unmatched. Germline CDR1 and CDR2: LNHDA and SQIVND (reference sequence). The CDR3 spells CASSTGTGGGLNQPQHF. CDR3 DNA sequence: TGTGCCAGTAGCACCGGGACAGGGGGAGGACTCAATCAGCCCCAGCATTTT.

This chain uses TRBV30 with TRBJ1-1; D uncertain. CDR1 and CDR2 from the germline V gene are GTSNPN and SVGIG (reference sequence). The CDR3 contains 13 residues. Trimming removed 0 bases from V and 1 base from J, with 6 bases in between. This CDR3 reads CAWSVVWNTEAFF. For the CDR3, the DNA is TGTGCCTGGAGTGTGGTCTGGAACACTGAAGCTTTCTTT.

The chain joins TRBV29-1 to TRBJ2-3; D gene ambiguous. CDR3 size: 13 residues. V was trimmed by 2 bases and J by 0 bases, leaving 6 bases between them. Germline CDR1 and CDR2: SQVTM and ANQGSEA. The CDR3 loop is CSVELGSTDTQYF. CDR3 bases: TGCAGCGTTGAACTAGGAAGCACAGATACGCAGTATTTT.

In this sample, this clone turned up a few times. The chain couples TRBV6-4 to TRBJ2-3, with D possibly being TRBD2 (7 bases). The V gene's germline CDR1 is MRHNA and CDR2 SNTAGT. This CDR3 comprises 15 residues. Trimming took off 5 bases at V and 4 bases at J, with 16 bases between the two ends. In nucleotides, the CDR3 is TGTGCCAGCAGTCCCAAGGGGGGGGCAGCAGATACGCAGTATTTT. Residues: CASSPKGGAADTQYF.

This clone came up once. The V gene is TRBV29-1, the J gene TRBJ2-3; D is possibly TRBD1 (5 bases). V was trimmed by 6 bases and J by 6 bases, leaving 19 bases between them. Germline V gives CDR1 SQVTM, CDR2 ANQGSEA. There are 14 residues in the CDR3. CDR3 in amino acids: CSVDNQGIPDTQYF. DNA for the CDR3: TGCAGCGTAGATAATCAGGGAATCCCTGATACGCAGTATTTT.

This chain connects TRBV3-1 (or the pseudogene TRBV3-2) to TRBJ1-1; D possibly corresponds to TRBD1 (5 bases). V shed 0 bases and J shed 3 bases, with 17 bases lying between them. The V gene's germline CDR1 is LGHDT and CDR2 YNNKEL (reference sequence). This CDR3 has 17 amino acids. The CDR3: CASSQDSAGGEDTEAFF. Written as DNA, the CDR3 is TGTGCCAGCAGCCAAGATTCGGCGGGGGGGGAGGACACTGAAGCTTTCTTT.

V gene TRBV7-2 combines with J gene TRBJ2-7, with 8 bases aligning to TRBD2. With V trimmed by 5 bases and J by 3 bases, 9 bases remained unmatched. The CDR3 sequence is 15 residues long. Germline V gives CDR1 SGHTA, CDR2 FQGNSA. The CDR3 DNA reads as TGTGCCAGCAGCCGTCCCGGGACTAGAAACTACGAGCAGTACTTC. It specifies CASSRPGTRNYEQYF.

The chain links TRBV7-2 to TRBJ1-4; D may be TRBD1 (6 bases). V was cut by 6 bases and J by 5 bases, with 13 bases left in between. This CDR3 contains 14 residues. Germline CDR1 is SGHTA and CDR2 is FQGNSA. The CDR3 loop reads CASSSPGQNEKLFF. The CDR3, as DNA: TGTGCCAGCAGTTCACCCGGACAGAATGAAAAACTGTTTTTT.